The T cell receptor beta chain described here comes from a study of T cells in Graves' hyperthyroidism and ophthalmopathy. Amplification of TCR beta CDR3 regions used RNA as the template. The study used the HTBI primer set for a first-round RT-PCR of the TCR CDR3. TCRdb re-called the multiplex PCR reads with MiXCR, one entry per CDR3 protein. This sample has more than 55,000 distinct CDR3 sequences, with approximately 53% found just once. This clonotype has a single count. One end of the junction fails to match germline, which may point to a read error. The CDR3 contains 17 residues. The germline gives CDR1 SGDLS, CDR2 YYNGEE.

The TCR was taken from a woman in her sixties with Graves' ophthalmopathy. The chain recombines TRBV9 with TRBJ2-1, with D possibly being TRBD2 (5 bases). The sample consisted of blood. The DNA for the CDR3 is TGTGCCAGCAGCGGGACTTGTGGATTCGGCTCCTACAATGAGCAATTCTTC. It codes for CASSGTCGFGSYNEQFF.